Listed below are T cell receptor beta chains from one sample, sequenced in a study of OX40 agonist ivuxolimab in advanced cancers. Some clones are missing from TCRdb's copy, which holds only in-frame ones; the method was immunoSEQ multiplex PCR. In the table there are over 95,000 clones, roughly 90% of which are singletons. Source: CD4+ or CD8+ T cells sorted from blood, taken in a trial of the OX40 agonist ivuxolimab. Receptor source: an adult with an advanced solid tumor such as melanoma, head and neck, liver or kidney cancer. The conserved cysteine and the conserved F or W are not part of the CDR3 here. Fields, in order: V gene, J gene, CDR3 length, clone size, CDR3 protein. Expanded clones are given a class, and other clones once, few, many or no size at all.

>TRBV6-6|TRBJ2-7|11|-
AGGTGTSYEQY
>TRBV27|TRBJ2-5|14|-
ASSGFRDSHKETQY
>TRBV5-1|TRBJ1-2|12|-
ASRNGTGNYGYT
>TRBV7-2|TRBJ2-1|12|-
ASSPPTGFNEQF
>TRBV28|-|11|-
ASSLDGVYEQY
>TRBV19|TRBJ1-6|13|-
ASSISRTASSPLH
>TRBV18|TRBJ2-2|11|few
ASSRTPTGELF
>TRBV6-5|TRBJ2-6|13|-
ASSPDRAGANVLT
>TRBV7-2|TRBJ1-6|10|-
ASSLANSPLH
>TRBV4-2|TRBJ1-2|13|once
ASSQERRANYGYT
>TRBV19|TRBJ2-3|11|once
ASNPGPTDTQY
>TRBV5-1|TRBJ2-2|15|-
ASSSRGLAGGTGELF
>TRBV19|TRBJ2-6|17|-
ASSIFRQGLGSGANVLT
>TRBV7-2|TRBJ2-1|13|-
ASSPGMGLFNEQF
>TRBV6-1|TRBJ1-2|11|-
ASSPEDFNGYT
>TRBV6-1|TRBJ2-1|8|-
ASTHDEQF
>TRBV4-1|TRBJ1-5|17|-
ASSQDASLRGGSNQPQH
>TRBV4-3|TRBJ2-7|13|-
ASSQVPAGTYEQY
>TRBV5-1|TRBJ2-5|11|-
ASSLGYTETQY
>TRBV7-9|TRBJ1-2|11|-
ASSYYSVKGYT
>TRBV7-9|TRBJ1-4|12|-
ASSSDPPNEKLF
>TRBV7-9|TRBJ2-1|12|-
ASSSSGTSDEQF
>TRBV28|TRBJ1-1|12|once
ASTYVRRNTEAF
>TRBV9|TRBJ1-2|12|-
ASSTRQENYGYT
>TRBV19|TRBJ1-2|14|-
ASSKGTGTDSYGYT
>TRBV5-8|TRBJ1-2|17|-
ASSWFLRDKSSANYGYT
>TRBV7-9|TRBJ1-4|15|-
ASSLRPGPRGGEKLF
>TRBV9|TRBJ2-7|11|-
ASSSRGEDEQY
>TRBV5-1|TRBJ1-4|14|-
ASSFGWGQGNEKLF
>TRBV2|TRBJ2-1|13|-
ASSEVLVSVDEQF
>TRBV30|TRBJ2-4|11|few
AWRGGQKNIQY
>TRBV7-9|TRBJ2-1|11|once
ATSPQGGNEQF
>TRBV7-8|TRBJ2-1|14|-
ASSHSGASSYNEQF
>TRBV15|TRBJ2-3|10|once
ATSRDKDTQY
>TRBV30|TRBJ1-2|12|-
AWSVYTAAYGYT
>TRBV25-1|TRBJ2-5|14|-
ASLFRDGVGQETQY
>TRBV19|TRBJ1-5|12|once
ATSPGQGNQPQH
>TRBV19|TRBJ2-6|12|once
ASGDRAGANVLT
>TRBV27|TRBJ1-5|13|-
ASSSTAHSNQPQH
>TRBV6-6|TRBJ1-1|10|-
ASSRGGLEAF
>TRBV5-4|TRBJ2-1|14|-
ASSPGLAGAINEQF
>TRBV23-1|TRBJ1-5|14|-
ASSLCQPETGQPQH
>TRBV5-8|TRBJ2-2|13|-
ASSLGQRNTGELF
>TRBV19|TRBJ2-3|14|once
ASSRLAGRSTDTQY
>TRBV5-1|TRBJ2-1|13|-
ASRVGTGKYNEQF
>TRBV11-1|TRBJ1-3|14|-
ASSLGGQLSGNTIY
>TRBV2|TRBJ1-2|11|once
ASRGGGIYGYT
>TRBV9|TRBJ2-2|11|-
ASSVESTGELF
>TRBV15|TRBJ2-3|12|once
ATSTAQLPDTQY
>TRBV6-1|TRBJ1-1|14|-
ASSAGNRDYHVEAF